This T cell receptor (beta chain) was recorded in a study of T cell responses to AZD1222 COVID-19 vaccine (dated by TCRdb to about 2021). About the full investigation: Because spike-specific TCR depth and breadth did not differ between the two schedules, AZD1222 recipients who got a second dose at roughly 4 weeks were pooled with those who got a second dose at roughly 12 weeks. TCR sequencing covered more than 230 trial participants: approximately 200 given two doses of AZD1222 and approximately 26 given two doses of MenACWY control vaccine. Trial participants were enrolled into age subgroups of 18-55, 56-69 and 70-plus years, which contained around 150, 28 and 57 TCR-sequenced participants, respectively.

Here is what the overall study found, with its caveats: Only six AZD1222 recipients were SARS-CoV-2 seropositive at baseline, limiting conclusions about previously exposed vaccinees. Nearly half of unique spike-specific TCRs reportedly recognized epitopes outside regions mutated in the B.1.351 and B.1.1.7 variants. Participants were mostly white British, with more females than males. The authors suggested clonal diversity may have been underestimated. In the small 56-69-year group, the increase in depth fell short of significance, most likely because of low power. Vaccine-associated CD4 TCRs spanned the whole spike protein, with dominant responses in regions 160-218 and 743-854. Because no samples from the day 14 peak response were available, repertoires could be characterized only after the peak T cell response. After two AZD1222 doses, both the breadth and the depth of spike-specific TCRs were significantly higher than at day 0 and than in MenACWY recipients.

The sample's time point label is to be understood as: baseline before first vaccination. The vaccinee samples were drawn from two UK trials, COV001 and COV002, one of which was a single-blind randomized controlled phase 2/3 trial testing AZD1222 (ChAdOx1 nCoV-19) in healthy adults. For TCRbeta chain sequencing, PBMC samples were collected from trial participants at day 0 and at day 28 after the second dose. Remarks on this clone: The antigen this receptor binds is unknown. Qualities for individual bases were not recorded, and no much larger clone is one base off.

The germline V gene (reference sequence) specifies SEHNR as CDR1 and FQNEAQ as CDR2. The CDR3 has 13 amino acids, counting the end cysteine and phenylalanine. The only DNA kept is the CDR3, 39 bases in frame from the first base. The V and J ends are trimmed by 1 base and 3 bases, leaving 5 bases between them. The CDR3 regions of human TCRbeta chains were analyzed by immunosequencing. Per the source publication's procedure: Repertoire TCRs were matched against a reference library of SARS-CoV-2-specific TCRs generated with the MIRA antigen-specificity platform. Breadth was defined as the fraction of unique TCRs that were SARS-CoV-2-associated, and depth was defined as the fraction of total T cells that were SARS-CoV-2-associated. Each spike-specific TCR was assigned to its reactive spike region and to a CD4 or CD8 class using the MIRA data. Log10-transformed breadth and depth values were compared by one-way ANOVA with Sidak's multiple comparisons tests. TCRdb re-hosts the immuneACCESS table, in-frame sequences only. Its copies lack some clones; in the studies checked, an unresolved V gene accounts for under half of them, and the cause for the rest is not known. V and J calls and clone size follow that table, whereas D and trimming were derived from the DNA. The sample table lists about 120,000 clones, 70% to 90% of them with a count of one. The ten largest account for 2% to 2.5% of the sample.

The TCR sequence derives from an adult in good health. The V and J genes are TRBV7-9 and TRBJ2-3; the D segment cannot be called with confidence. The specimen was peripheral blood, collected on day 0 of AZD1222 vaccination. CDR3 sequence: CASSLVGTDTQYF. Here is the DNA: TGTGCCAGCAGCTTAGTGGGGACAGATACGCAGTATTTT.